The table lists the clone carrying this T cell receptor delta chain with a few counts. The target antigen is unknown. From germline, CDR1 is TSWWSYY and CDR2 QGS. The V and J ends lost 5 bases and 3 bases, in that order; junction bases with no gene match: 16. CDR3 length: 18 amino acids. These data come from a study of Vδ1+ human thymocytes. Extracted RNA was reverse transcribed into cDNA. Pooled V-gene forward primers with one constant-region reverse primer generated the CDR3 amplicons by multiplex PCR. TCRdb applied CATT to the multiplex PCR reads for clone calling. The table has around 19,000 delta-chain clones, roughly 7.3% seen once; the top ten hold just under 1%. Between roughly 97% and 99.6% of sorted thymocytes were Vdelta1+. Whole-study results and caveats: Thymic TRG and TRD repertoires appeared highly polyclonal.

The receptor was isolated from a child less than two years old who had congenital heart surgery. Source material: Vdelta1+ gamma-delta thymocytes from the thymus. The sample's subset: FACS-sorted CD3+ TCRalphabeta- TCRVdelta1+ TCRVdelta2- thymocytes. The V call is TRDV1, the J call TRDJ1, with 9 bases lining up with TRDD2. The CDR3, as DNA: TGTGCTCTTGGGATATCCTTCCTACCTCTGGGCGGACCCGATAAACTCATCTTT. Translated: CALGISFLPLGGPDKLIF.